Below, 18 T cell receptor beta chains from the same sample are listed, as sequenced in a study of T cells in Graves' hyperthyroidism and ophthalmopathy. Amplification targeted TCR beta CDR3 regions from RNA transcripts. TCR CDR3 regions were first amplified by RT-PCR with HTBI primers. TCRdb independently ran MiXCR on the multiplex PCR reads; one entry per CDR3 protein. The data hold around 400,000 distinct CDR3 sequences, with more than 20% observed a single time. The material sequenced was blood. The receptors were gathered from a man aged 50-59 years with Graves' hyperthyroidism.

Worth noting for this clonotype: One end of the junction fails to match germline, which may point to a read error. The chain employs TRBV27 and TRBJ2-7; the match to TRBD2 covers 7 bases. Germline CDR1 and CDR2: MNHEY and SMNVEV (reference sequence). This CDR3 has 13 residues. In nucleotides, the CDR3 is TGCGCCAGCAGTGAGAGCGGGATGGGAGAGCAGTACTTC. The encoded protein is CASSESGMGEQYF.

Only a few counts were recorded for this clonotype. This chain connects TRBV27 to TRBJ2-1; D call uncertain. Trimming cost V 4 bases and J 7 bases, with 20 bases left between them. CDR3 size: 16 residues. CDR1 and CDR2 (germline): MNHEY, SMNVEV (reference sequence). CDR3 region: CASSSESLLGFNEQFF. The CDR3 bases are TGTGCCAGCAGTTCCGAAAGCCTCCTAGGTTTTAATGAGCAGTTCTTC.

This clonotype was observed a handful of times. V gene TRBV28 combines with J gene TRBJ1-1, with unresolved D. CDR1 and CDR2 from the germline V gene are MDHEN and SYDVKM. There are 15 residues in the CDR3. Trimming left V 3 bases short and J 1 base short, with 12 bases between. CDR3: CASSLSGGPNTEAFF. CDR3 nucleotides: TGTGCCAGCAGTTTGTCTGGTGGGCCGAACACTGAAGCTTTCTTT.

The chain links TRBV6-1 to TRBJ2-1, with D maybe TRBD1 (6 bases). The V and J ends lost 10 bases and 0 bases respectively, with 7 bases between them. The CDR3 consists of 12 residues. Germline CDR1 and CDR2: MNHNS and SASEGT. CDR3 residues: CATRGSYNEQFF. The CDR3 DNA follows: TGTGCCACCAGGGGCTCCTACAATGAGCAGTTCTTC.

This sequence joins TRBV2 and TRBJ2-2; 9 bases are shared with TRBD1. Germline CDR1 and CDR2: SNHLY and FYNNEI. This CDR3 region has 15 residues. The ends lost 6 bases at V and 3 bases at J; junction bases unmatched: 5. In DNA form, the CDR3 reads TGTGCCAGCAGGGGGGGACAGGGCTACACCGGGGAGCTGTTTTTT. Protein product: CASRGGQGYTGELFF.

This clonotype was detected a few times. V is TRBV15 and J is TRBJ2-5; TRBD2 matches 7 bases. From germline, CDR1 is LNHNV and CDR2 YYDKDF (reference sequence). This CDR3 is built from 17 residues. V dropped 1 base and J dropped 3; count of bases not matched to a gene: 11. DNA of the CDR3: TGTGCCACCAGCAGAGTGAAGGCTAGCGGATGGGAAGAGACCCAGTACTTC. This sequence encodes CATSRVKASGWEETQYF.

This clonotype was seen at least ten times. The chain recombines TRBV11-2 with TRBJ2-1, with D tentatively TRBD1 (5 bases). In germline, CDR1 is SGHAT, CDR2 FQNNGV. Trimming stripped 3 bases from V and 2 bases from J, with 14 bases between. This CDR3 spans 16 amino acids. The chain's CDR3 is CASSFGPGLAYNEQFF. In DNA, the CDR3 is TGTGCCAGCAGCTTTGGGCCAGGGCTAGCCTACAATGAGCAGTTCTTC.

The sample holds a few counts of this clonotype. The chain uses TRBV12-3 or TRBV12-4 and TRBJ2-1; D is ambiguous. Trimming took off 2 bases at V and 4 bases at J, with 12 bases between the two ends. CDR3 length: 15 residues. This chain's CDR3 is CASSLKLAFYNEQFF. The CDR3 DNA sequence: TGTGCCAGCAGTTTAAAGTTGGCTTTTTACAATGAGCAGTTCTTC.

Only a few counts were recorded for this clonotype. The chain joins TRBV20-1 to TRBJ1-2; 7 bases map to TRBD1. Germline values: CDR1 DFQATT, CDR2 SNEGSKA (reference sequence). V lost 7 bases, J lost 6 bases, and 17 bases stayed unmatched. The CDR3 covers 15 residues. In DNA form, the CDR3 reads TGCAGTGTGCGGGACAGCCCCCCAGTTTGGGATGGCTACACCTTC. Translation: CSVRDSPPVWDGYTF.

The chain recombines TRBV4-1 with TRBJ2-6, with D possibly being TRBD1 (5 bases). Per germline, CDR1 MGHRA and CDR2 YSYEKL. The CDR3 consists of 19 residues. Between the trimmed V and J ends, which lost 4 bases and 2 bases, there was a span of 21 bases. CDR3 protein: CASSPAPRGGFAGANVLTF. CDR3 in DNA: TGCGCCAGCAGCCCGGCCCCAAGGGGTGGTTTTGCTGGGGCCAACGTCCTGACTTTC.

The table lists this clonotype with a few counts. The rearrangement links TRBV4-1 to TRBJ2-3; tentative D call: TRBD2 (5 bases). CDR1 MGHRA and CDR2 YSYEKL come from the germline V gene. V shed 1 base and J shed 7 bases, with 15 bases lying between them. The CDR3 sequence is 15 residues long. CDR3 sequence: CASSQAPTEGYTQYF. CDR3 nucleotides: TGCGCCAGCAGCCAAGCCCCAACTGAGGGCTATACGCAGTATTTT.

As regards this clonotype: A read error is possible here, since a much larger clone lies one base away. V usage is TRBV27 and J usage is TRBJ1-1; D possibly corresponds to TRBD1 (5 bases). CDR3 length equals 15 residues. Germline-derived CDR1 and CDR2 are MNHEY and SMNVEV (reference sequence). The CDR3 spells CASSLSTGGSTETFF. The DNA for the CDR3 is TGTGCCAGCAGTTTGTCAACAGGTGGTAGCACTGAAACTTTCTTT.

CDR3: CASRPGGLNTEAFF. DNA for the CDR3: TGTGCCAGCCGGCCAGGGGGATTGAACACTGAAGCTTTCTTT. This rearrangement joins TRBV12-3 or TRBV12-4 to TRBJ1-1; 7 bases fit TRBD1. The length of the CDR3 is 14 residues. With 8 bases clipped from V and 0 bases from J, the junction kept 6 bases outside the gene matches.

This clonotype was seen many times. The chain joins TRBV7-2 to TRBJ1-1; D is unclear. This CDR3 is built from 14 residues. The V end lost 1 base, the J end lost 1 base, and 7 bases lay between the germline ends. Per the germline V gene, CDR1 is SGHTA and CDR2 is FQGNSA. The CDR3 loop is CASSLGLENTEAFF. The CDR3 DNA reads TGTGCCAGCAGCTTAGGGCTCGAGAACACTGAAGCTTTCTTT.

This clonotype came up a few times. V is TRBV5-1 and J is TRBJ2-7; 8 bases line up with TRBD2. The CDR3 length is 14 residues. From germline, CDR1 is SGHRS and CDR2 YFSETQ. V gave up 0 bases and J gave up 7 bases; unmatched junction bases: 6. The CDR3 spells CASSLGSGNGEQYF. CDR3 nucleotide sequence: TGCGCCAGCAGCTTGGGTAGCGGGAATGGAGAGCAGTACTTC.

This chain uses TRBV20-1 with TRBJ2-7; tentative D call: TRBD2 (5 bases). V was cut by 1 base and J by 2 bases, with 12 bases left in between. The germline V gene has CDR1 DFQATT and CDR2 SNEGSKA (reference sequence). The CDR3 totals 14 residues. The CDR3: CSARGGGGAYEQYF. The CDR3 DNA reads TGCAGTGCTAGAGGTGGCGGAGGAGCCTACGAGCAGTACTTC.

This clonotype occurred once. This clone may be a read error of a much larger clone one base away. This chain connects TRBV27 to TRBJ1-1; D remains ambiguous. From germline, CDR1 is MNHEY and CDR2 SMNVEV (reference sequence). The CDR3 loop spans 12 amino acids. Between the trimmed V and J ends, which lost 5 bases and 7 bases, there was a span of 11 bases. The CDR3 DNA reads TGTGCCAGCAGTCCCCGGCGGGGTGAAGCTTTCTTT. Protein: CASSPRRGEAFF.

This clonotype has a count of ten or more. J is TRBJ2-5 and V is TRBV11-2, with TRBD1 matching 8 bases. With 3 bases clipped from V and 5 bases from J, the junction kept 5 bases outside the gene matches. The CDR3 has 14 amino acids. Germline V CDR1 and CDR2: SGHAT, FQNNGV. The chain's CDR3 is CASSFTGGWETQYF. The CDR3 DNA follows: TGTGCCAGCAGCTTTACAGGGGGTTGGGAGACCCAGTACTTC.